This TCR beta chain was obtained from a study of human T cells and chemical hapten exposure. TCRdb reprocessed the RACE reads with MiXCR, giving one entry per CDR3 protein. The repertoire has fewer than 40,000 distinct CDR3 sequences, over 9.5% of them found once; the top ten carry about 2.3%. Per the germline V gene, CDR1 is SGDLS and CDR2 is YYNGEE. Trimming took 3 bases from V and 4 from J; bases not matched to a gene: 10. There are 15 residues in the CDR3. Indicated time point: patch test 3, about 24 weeks after DPC sensitization. Documented treatment: therapeutic diphenylcyclopropenone sensitization with weekly scalp DPC. Whole blood, unfractionated, served as the material for total RNA extraction.

This sequence was found in a woman aged 40 to 50 with alopecia areata. Some clones in this sample may be carry-over from other donors' samples. The specimen comprised whole blood, sampled in connection with sensitization to the hapten diphenylcyclopropenone (DPC). This sequence joins TRBV9 and TRBJ2-7; 7 bases fit TRBD1. The CDR3 bases are TGTGCCAGCAGCGCATCTCTGACAGGGTATTACGAGCAGTACTTC. Protein sequence: CASSASLTGYYEQYF.